Sequencing of this T cell receptor (beta chain) was carried out in a study of cytomegalovirus exposure and HLA in healthy donors. The PCR contained 60 Vbeta and 13 Jbeta primers. Profiling relied on immunoSEQ multiplex PCR, and the TCRdb table lists in-frame clones only, not all of them. This repertoire shows 100,000 to 150,000 clones, 55% to 75% found once; its top ten account for 1.6%. The germline V and J ends were trimmed by 6 bases and 5 bases, with 17 bases remaining between them. This CDR3 is built from 15 residues. Germline-derived CDR1 and CDR2 are SGDLS and YYNGEE. The receptor comes from a young man in good health and CMV-seropositive. The chain uses TRBV9 and TRBJ1-4; unclear D gene. The sample comprised PBMCs. CDR3 sequence reads: CASTPGSAKNEKLFF. In DNA form, the CDR3 reads TGTGCCAGCACCCCGGGGTCAGCGAAGAATGAAAAACTGTTTTTT. Using reference TRBV9 and TRBJ1-4 for the parts outside the CDR3, the full variable domain is DSGVTQTPKHLITATGQRVTLRCSPRSGDLSVYWYQQSLDQGLQFLIQYYNGEERAKGNILERFSAQQFPDLHSELNLSSLELGDSALYFCASTPGSAKNEKLFFGSGTQLSVL.